Sequencing of this T cell receptor beta chain was carried out in a study of blood T cells in healthy people across ages. Whole-study results and caveats: Long-lived donors exceeded aged donors in naive CD4+ cells and diversity. Expanded clonotype shifts may have been confounded, as the donors had an unknown CMV status.

Next came a second PCR, run for roughly 6 to 11 cycles, which used a sample-barcoded 5' primer along with a J-beta primer mix. TCRdb analysed the 5' RACE reads with MiXCR anew, one entry per CDR3 protein. The sample holds 550,000 to 700,000 distinct CDR3 sequences, 25% to 30% seen once. The V and J ends lost 4 bases and 7 bases respectively, with 7 bases between them. The CDR3 loop spans 12 amino acids. Germline V CDR1 and CDR2: ENHRY, SYGVKD. On this clonotype: The target antigen is unknown.

V usage is TRBV10-3 and J usage is TRBJ1-4; maybe TRBD1 (5 bases). Sequenced: blood. This clonotype originated in a woman in her seventies in good health. CDR3 DNA: TGTGCCATCAGTGCGGGGACTGAAAAACTGTTTTTT. Encoded protein: CAISAGTEKLFF.